This is a list of T cell receptor beta chains from one sample in a study of response to subunit inactivated influenza vaccine. Each CDR3 protein gets one entry after TCRdb re-called the RT-PCR reads with MiXCR. Among a few hundred thousand distinct CDR3 sequences listed, 20% to 25% were seen once. Here the sequenced sample was PBMCs from blood, taken 21 months after vaccination. The receptors stem from a man aged 45 to 75 who received an inactivated influenza vaccine. Each CDR3 is given with its conserved first and last residue. D genes are given only for firm matches. Clone size, where shown, is once, few, many, or a class for clones that have expanded.

j_call	d_call	v_call	clone_size	cdr3_nt	cdr3_aa
TRBJ2-7	NA	TRBV5-6	few	TGTGCCAGCAGCTTGGCCGGGACGGCCACCTACGAGCAGTACTTC	CASSLAGTATYEQYF
TRBJ1-4	NA	TRBV28	few	TGTGCCAGCCGAAAGTTGCATATTATTGCAACTAATGAAAAACTGTTTTTT	CASRKLHIIATNEKLFF
TRBJ2-3	TRBD1	TRBV7-6	few	TGTGCCAGCAGAGGGGGCCGCACAGATACGCAGTATTTT	CASRGGRTDTQYF
TRBJ2-7	TRBD1	TRBV20-1	once	TGCAGTGCCACGGACAGGGGGCGCTTCGAGCAGTACTTC	CSATDRGRFEQYF
TRBJ1-5	NA	TRBV27	NA	TGTGCCAGCAGTTTAAGGGGTTCTCAGCCCCAGCATTTT	CASSLRGSQPQHF
TRBJ1-6	NA	TRBV4-2	many	TGTGCCAGCAGCCAAGAATCTAAGGAACGGAGCTCCTATAATTCACCCCTCCACTTT	CASSQESKERSSYNSPLHF
TRBJ1-1	TRBD1	TRBV7-2	many	TGTGCCAGCAGCATAAATCCAGGGGGGATGAACACTGAAGCTTTCTTT	CASSINPGGMNTEAFF
TRBJ2-3	TRBD2	TRBV20-1	NA	TGCAGGGCTAGAGATTTGGGACTAGCGGGAACCCCTAGCACAGATACGCAGTATTTT	CRARDLGLAGTPSTDTQYF
TRBJ2-5	NA	TRBV4-3	few	TGCGCCAGCAGCCAAGATAATAGTCTAGCCGGAGAGACCCAGTACTTC	CASSQDNSLAGETQYF
TRBJ1-1	TRBD1	TRBV20-1	NA	TGCAGTGCAAGTGACAGGGCCCAAAACACTGAAGCTTTCTTT	CSASDRAQNTEAFF
TRBJ1-2	NA	TRBV7-2	NA	TGTGCCAGCAGCTTACTTCCCGACGGCTACACCTTC	CASSLLPDGYTF
TRBJ2-5	TRBD2	TRBV20-1	NA	TGCAGTGCTAGAGTCCCTAGCGGGAGGGCCACGGAGACCCAGTACTTC	CSARVPSGRATETQYF
TRBJ2-2	NA	TRBV27	NA	TGTGCCAGCAGACCCGGACTACTTACTTGGGGGTTCACCGGGGAGCTGTTTTTT	CASRPGLLTWGFTGELFF
TRBJ1-2	NA	TRBV6-6	NA	TGTGCCAGCAGTTACACGGGAAGTGGCTACACCTTC	CASSYTGSGYTF
TRBJ2-3	NA	TRBV20-1	few	TGCAGTGCCAGGGGAGTTAGAACAGATACGCAGTATTTT	CSARGVRTDTQYF
TRBJ2-5	NA	TRBV29-1	few	TGCAGCGTTTATATGAGTAGGGTAGAGACCCAGTACTTC	CSVYMSRVETQYF
TRBJ1-2	TRBD1	TRBV20-1	NA	TGCAGTGCGATCCGGGACAGGGGCTTCGACACCTTC	CSAIRDRGFDTF
TRBJ1-6	TRBD1	TRBV27	few	TGTGCCAGCAGTGTGACAGGGGTCGGGGGATCACCCCTCCACTTT	CASSVTGVGGSPLHF
TRBJ2-1	NA	TRBV7-3	many	TGTGCCAGCAGCCCGTCCCAGGGGCAGAATGAGCAGTTCTTC	CASSPSQGQNEQFF
TRBJ2-2	NA	TRBV5-1	few	TGCGCCTCCCGAGGGGGGGACTCGAACACCGGGGAGCTGTTTTTT	CASRGGDSNTGELFF
TRBJ2-1	NA	TRBV5-5	NA	TGTGCCAGCAGCCTCAGGGTGTCCAATGAGCAGTTCTTC	CASSLRVSNEQFF
TRBJ1-1	NA	TRBV12-3/TRBV12-4	NA	TGTGCCAGCAGTTTAGCGGGACTGCCGAACACTGAAGCTTTCTTT	CASSLAGLPNTEAFF
TRBJ2-5	NA	TRBV6-1	few	TGTGCCAGCAGTCCCACAGGGTTAATAATCCAAGAGACCCAGTACTTC	CASSPTGLIIQETQYF
TRBJ2-1	NA	TRBV5-4	few	TGTGCCAGCAGCTGGGGGGTAGGGTACAATGAGCAGTTCTTC	CASSWGVGYNEQFF
TRBJ2-2	TRBD1	TRBV5-1	NA	TGCGCCAGCAGCTTGGATCCTGGGACAGGAGGCGCCGGGGAGCTGTTTTTT	CASSLDPGTGGAGELFF
TRBJ1-5	NA	TRBV5-1	few	TGCGCCAGCAGCTTGGATGGCCAAAATCAGCCCCAGCATTTT	CASSLDGQNQPQHF
TRBJ2-2	TRBD1	TRBV20-1	NA	TGCAGTGCTAGAGATCAGCACAGGGGGCCGAACACCGGGGAGCTGTTTTTT	CSARDQHRGPNTGELFF